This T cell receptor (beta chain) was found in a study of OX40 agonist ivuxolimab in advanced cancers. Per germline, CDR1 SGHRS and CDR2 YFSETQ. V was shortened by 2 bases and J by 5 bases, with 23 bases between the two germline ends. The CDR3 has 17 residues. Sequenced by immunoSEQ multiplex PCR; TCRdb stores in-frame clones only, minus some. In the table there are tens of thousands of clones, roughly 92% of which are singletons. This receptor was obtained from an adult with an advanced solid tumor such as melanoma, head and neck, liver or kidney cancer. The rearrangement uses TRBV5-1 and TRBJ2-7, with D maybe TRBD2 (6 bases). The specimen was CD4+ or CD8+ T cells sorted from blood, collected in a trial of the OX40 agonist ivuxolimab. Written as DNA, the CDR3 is TGCGCCAGCAGCTTAATAGCAGTCGGGGGTACAAAGCACGAGCAGTACTTC. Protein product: CASSLIAVGGTKHEQYF.